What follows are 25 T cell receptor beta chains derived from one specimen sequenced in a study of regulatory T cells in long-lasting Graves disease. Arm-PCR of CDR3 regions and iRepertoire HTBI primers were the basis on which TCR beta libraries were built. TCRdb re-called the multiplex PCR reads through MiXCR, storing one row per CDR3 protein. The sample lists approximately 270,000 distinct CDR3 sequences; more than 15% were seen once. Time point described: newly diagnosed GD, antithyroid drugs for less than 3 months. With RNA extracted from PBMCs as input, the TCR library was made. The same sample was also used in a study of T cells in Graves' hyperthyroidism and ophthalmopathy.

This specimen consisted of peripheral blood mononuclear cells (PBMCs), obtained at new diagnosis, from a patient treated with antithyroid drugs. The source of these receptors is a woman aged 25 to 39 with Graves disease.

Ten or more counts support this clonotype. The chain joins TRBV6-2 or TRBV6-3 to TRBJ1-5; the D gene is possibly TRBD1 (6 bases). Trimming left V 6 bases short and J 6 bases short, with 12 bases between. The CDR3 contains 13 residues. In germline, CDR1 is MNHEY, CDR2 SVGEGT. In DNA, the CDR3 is TGTGCCAGCAGAATCCAGGGGAGTCAGCCCCAGCATTTT. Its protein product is CASRIQGSQPQHF.

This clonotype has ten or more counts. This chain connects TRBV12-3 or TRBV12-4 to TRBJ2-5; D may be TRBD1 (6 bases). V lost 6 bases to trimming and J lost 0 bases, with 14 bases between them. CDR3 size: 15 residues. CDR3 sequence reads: CASSGSGTHQETQYF. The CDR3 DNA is TGTGCCAGCAGCGGATCGGGGACACACCAAGAGACCCAGTACTTC.

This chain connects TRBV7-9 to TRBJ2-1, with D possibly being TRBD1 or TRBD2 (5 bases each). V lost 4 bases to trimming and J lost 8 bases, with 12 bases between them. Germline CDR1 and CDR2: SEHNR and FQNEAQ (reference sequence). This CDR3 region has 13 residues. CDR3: CASSSGARHEQFF. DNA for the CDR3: TGTGCCAGCAGCTCCGGGGCTCGCCATGAGCAGTTCTTC. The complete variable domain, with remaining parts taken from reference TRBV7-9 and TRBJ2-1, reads DTGVSQNPRHKITKRGQNVTFRCDPISEHNRLYWYRQTLGQGPEFLTYFQNEAQLEKSRLLSDRFSAERPKGSFSTLEIQRTEQGDSAMYLCASSSGARHEQFFGPGTRLTVL.

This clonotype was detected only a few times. CDR3 sequence (DNA): TGTGCCAGTAGTATACGTTGGGGAACAGGCAATCAGCCCCAGCATTTT. Translating gives CASSIRWGTGNQPQHF. The V call is TRBV19, the J call TRBJ1-5; D gene ambiguous. Per germline, CDR1 LNHDA and CDR2 SQIVND (reference sequence). This CDR3 is 16 amino acids long. V gave up 2 bases and J gave up 2 bases, with 13 bases separating them.

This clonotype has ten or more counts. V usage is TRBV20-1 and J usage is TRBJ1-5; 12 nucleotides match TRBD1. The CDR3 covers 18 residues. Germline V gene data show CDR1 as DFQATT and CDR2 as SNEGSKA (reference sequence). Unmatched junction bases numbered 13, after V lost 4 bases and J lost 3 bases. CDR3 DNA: TGCAGTGCTAACGTCCGGGACAGGGGGCGTAACACCAATCAGCCCCAGCATTTT. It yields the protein CSANVRDRGRNTNQPQHF.

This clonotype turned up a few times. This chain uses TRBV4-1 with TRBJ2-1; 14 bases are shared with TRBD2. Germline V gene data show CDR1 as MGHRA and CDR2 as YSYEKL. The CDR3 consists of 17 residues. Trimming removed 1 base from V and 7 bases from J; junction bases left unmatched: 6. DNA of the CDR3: TGCGCCAGCAGCCAAGCCGGACTAGCGGGGGGCGTGAATGAGCAGTTCTTC. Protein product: CASSQAGLAGGVNEQFF.

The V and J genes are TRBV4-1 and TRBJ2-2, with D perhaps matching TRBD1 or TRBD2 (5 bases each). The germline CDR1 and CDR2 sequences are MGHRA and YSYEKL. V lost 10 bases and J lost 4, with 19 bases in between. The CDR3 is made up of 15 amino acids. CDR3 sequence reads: CATRGVGAVTGELFF. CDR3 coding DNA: TGCGCCACCCGAGGGGTAGGGGCGGTCACCGGGGAGCTGTTTTTT.

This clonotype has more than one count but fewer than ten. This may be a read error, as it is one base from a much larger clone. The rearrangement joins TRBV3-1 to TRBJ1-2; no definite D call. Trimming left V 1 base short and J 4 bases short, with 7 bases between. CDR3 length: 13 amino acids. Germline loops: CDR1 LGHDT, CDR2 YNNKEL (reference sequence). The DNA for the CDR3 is TGTGCCAGCAGCCAAGGCAGGAGCTATGGCTACACCTTC. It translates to CASSQGRSYGYTF. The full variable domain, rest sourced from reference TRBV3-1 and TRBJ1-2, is DTAVSQTPKYLVTQMGNDKSIKCEQNLGHDTMYWYKQDSKKFLKIMFSYNNKELIINETVPNRFSPKSPDKAHLNLHINSLELGDSAVYFCASSQGRSYGYTFGSGTRLTVV.

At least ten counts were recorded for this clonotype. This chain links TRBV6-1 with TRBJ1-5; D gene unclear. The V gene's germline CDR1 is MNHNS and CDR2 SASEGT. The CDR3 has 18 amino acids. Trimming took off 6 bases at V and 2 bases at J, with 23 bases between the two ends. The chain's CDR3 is CASSNSGGVMDGNQPQHF. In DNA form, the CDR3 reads TGTGCCAGCAGCAATTCAGGCGGGGTTATGGACGGCAATCAGCCCCAGCATTTT.

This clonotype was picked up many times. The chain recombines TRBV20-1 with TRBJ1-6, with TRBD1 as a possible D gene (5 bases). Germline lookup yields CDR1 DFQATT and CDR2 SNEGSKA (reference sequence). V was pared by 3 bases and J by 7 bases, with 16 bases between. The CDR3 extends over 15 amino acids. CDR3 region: CSASGGTGVNSPLHF. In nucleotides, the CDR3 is TGCAGTGCTAGCGGAGGGACCGGGGTAAATTCACCCCTCCACTTT.

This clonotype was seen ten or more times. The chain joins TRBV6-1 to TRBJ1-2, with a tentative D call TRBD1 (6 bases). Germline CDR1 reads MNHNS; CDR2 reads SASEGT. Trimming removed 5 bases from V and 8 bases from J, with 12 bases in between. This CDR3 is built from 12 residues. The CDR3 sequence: CASSPDRTGYTF. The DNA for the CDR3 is TGTGCCAGCAGTCCTGACAGGACGGGCTACACCTTC.

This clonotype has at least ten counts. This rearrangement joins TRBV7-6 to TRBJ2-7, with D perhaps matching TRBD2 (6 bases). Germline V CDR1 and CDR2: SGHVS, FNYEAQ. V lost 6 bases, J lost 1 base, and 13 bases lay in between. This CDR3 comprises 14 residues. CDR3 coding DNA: TGTGCCAGCAGACCCGGGGGTGGGTCCTACGAGCAGTACTTC. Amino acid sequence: CASRPGGGSYEQYF. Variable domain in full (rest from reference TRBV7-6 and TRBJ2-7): GAGVSQSPRYKVTKRGQDVALRCDPISGHVSLYWYRQALGQGPEFLTYFNYEAQQDKSGLPNDRFSAERPEGSISTLTIQRTEQRDSAMYRCASRPGGGSYEQYFGPGTRLTVT.

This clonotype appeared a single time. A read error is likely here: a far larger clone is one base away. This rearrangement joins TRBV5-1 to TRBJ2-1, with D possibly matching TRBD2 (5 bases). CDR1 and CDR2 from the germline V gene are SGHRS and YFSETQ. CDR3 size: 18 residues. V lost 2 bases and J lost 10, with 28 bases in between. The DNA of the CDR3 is TGCGCCAGCAGCTTAAGTCCATGGATGGCTAGCCGGTCCTACGAGCAGTTCTTC. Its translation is CASSLSPWMASRSYEQFF. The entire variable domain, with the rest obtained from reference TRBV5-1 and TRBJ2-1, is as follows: KAGVTQTPRYLIKTRGQQVTLSCSPISGHRSVSWYQQTPGQGLQFLFEYFSETQRNKGNFPGRFSGRQFSNSRSEMNVSTLELGDSALYLCASSLSPWMASRSYEQFFGPGTRLTVL.

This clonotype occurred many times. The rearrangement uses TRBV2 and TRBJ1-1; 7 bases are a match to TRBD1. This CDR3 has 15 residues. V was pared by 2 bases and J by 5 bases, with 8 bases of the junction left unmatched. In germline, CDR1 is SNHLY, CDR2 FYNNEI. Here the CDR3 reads CASSEIAGGETEAFF. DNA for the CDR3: TGTGCCAGCAGTGAAATCGCAGGGGGAGAAACTGAAGCTTTCTTT.

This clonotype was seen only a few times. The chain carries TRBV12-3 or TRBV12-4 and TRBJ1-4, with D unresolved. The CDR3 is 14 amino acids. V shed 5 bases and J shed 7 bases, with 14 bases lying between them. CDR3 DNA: TGTGCCAGCAGTACCCAAGGTGATAGTGAAAAACTGTTTTTT. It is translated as CASSTQGDSEKLFF.

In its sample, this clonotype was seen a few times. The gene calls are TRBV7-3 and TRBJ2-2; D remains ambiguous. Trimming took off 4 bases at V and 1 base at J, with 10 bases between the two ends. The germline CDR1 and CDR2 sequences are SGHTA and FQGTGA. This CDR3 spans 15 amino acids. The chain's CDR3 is CASSSTGRNTGELFF. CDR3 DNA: TGTGCCAGCAGCTCGACCGGACGGAACACCGGGGAGCTGTTTTTT. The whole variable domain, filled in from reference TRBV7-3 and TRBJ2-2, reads GAGVSQTPSNKVTEKGKYVELRCDPISGHTALYWYRQSLGQGPEFLIYFQGTGAADDSGLPNDRFFAVRPEGSVSTLKIQRTERGDSAVYLCASSSTGRNTGELFFGEGSRLTVL.

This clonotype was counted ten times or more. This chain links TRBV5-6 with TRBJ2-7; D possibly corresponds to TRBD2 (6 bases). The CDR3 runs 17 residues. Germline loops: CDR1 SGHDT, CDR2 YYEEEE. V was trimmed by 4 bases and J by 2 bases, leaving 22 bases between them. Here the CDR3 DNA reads TGTGCCAGCAGCCCATATGGAGGGGCCCCAGCGACCTACGAGCAGTACTTC. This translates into CASSPYGGAPATYEQYF.

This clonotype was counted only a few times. CDR3 loop: CSGGVSYNEQFF. The CDR3 nucleotides read TGCAGTGGGGGGGTCTCCTACAATGAGCAGTTCTTC. The chain is built from TRBV20-1 and TRBJ2-1, with D maybe TRBD2 (6 bases). The V gene lost 7 bases and the J gene lost 0 bases, with 7 bases spanning the gap. Germline loops: CDR1 DFQATT, CDR2 SNEGSKA (reference sequence). This CDR3 has 12 residues.

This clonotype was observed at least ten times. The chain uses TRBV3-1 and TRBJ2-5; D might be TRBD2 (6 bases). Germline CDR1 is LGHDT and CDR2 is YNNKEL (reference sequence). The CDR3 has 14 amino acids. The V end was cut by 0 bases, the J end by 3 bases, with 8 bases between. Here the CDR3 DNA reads TGTGCCAGCAGCCAAGAATTAGCGGAAGAGACCCAGTACTTC. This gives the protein CASSQELAEETQYF.

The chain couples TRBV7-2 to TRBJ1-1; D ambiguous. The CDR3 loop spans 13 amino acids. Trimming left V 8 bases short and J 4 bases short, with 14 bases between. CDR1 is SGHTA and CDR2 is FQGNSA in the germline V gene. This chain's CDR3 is CASGLGPGTEAFF. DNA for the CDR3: TGTGCCAGCGGCCTAGGCCCTGGCACTGAAGCTTTCTTT.

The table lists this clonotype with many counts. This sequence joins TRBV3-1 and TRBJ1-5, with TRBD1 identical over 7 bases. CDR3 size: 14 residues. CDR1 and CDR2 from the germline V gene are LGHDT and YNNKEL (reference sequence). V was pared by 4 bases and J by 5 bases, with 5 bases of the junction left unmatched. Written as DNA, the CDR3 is TGTGCCAGCAGCCCGGCAGGGGGGGATCAGCCCCAGCATTTT. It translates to CASSPAGGDQPQHF.

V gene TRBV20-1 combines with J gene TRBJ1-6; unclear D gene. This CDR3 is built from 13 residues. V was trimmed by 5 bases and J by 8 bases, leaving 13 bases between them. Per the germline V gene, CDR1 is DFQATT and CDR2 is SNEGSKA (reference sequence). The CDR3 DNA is TGCAGTGCTCGAACGGGGAAAGATTCACCCCTCCACTTT. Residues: CSARTGKDSPLHF.

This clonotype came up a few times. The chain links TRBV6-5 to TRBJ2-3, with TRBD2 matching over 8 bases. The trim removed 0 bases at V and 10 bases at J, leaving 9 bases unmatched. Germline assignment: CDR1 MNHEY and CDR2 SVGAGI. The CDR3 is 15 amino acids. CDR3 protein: CASSYSGGGSFSQYF. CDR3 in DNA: TGTGCCAGCAGTTACTCGGGCGGGGGGTCTTTTTCGCAGTATTTT.

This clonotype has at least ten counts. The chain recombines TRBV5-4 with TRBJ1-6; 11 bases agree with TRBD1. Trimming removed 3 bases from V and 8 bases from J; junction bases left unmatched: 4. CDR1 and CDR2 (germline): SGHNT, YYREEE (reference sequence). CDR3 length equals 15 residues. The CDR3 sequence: CASSSWDRGYSPLHF. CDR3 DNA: TGTGCCAGCAGCTCGTGGGACAGGGGGTATTCACCCCTCCACTTT.

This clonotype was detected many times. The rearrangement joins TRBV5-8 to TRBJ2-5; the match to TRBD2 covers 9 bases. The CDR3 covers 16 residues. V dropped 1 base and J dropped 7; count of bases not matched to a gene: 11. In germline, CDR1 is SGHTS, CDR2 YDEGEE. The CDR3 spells CASSLRRGGPGGTQYF. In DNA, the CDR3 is TGTGCCAGCAGCTTGAGGCGGGGGGGCCCAGGTGGGACCCAGTACTTC.